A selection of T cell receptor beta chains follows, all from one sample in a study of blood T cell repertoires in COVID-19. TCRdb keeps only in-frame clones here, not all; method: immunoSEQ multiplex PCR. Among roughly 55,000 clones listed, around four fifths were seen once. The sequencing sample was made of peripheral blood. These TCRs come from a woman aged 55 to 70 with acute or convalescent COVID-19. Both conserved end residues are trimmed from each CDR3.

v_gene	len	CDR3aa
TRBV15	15	ATSRGLAGGAPGELF
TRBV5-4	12	ASSKTGSTDTQY
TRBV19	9	ASSGDYEQY
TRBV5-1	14	ASSLVRGRSGTEAF
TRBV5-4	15	ASSPSPDRAITGELF
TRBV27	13	ASSHRGYGANVLT
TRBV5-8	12	ASSLVGVGLKAF
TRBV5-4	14	ASSRGTSGSRDIQY
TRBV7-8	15	ASRPRGREHSNQPQH
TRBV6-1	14	ASSEARTGEVGEQF
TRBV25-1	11	ASSEVGVGTQY
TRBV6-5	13	ASSYSQGGGNTIY
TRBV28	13	ASSTPGHMNTEAF
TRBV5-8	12	ASSLRDSYYGYT
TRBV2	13	ASRGDRVSNQPQH
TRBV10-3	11	AISPSGVAEQY
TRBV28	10	ASSLGLGEQF
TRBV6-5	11	ASTGGAYTEAF
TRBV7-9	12	ASSHSGSTDTQY
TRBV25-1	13	ASSETGSSYNEQF
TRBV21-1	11	ASSPQGAETQY
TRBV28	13	ASRIRGVRGTEAF
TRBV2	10	ASLDRNTEAF
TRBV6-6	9	ASSHNNEQY
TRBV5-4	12	ASSLGDSQETQY
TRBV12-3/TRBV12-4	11	ASSLGVQGAYT
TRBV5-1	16	ASRSRTGLAGSTDTQY
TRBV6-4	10	ASSDGSRGYT
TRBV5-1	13	ASSPPGTGNNEQF
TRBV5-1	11	ASSQLGRGEQY
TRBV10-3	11	AISRGGLEKLF
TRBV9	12	ASSETGAGAEAF
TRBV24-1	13	ATSDLNRFYYEQY
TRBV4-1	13	ASSQGATYGSPLH
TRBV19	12	ASRPGQGAHEQY
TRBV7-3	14	ASRLTGSVSGNTIY
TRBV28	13	ASSSHSPRYNEQF
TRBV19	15	ASKKVQGLLSNTEAF
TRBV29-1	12	SVTGVATNEKLF
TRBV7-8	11	ASSLGAGVGYT
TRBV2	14	ASSRGPGQGHSPLH